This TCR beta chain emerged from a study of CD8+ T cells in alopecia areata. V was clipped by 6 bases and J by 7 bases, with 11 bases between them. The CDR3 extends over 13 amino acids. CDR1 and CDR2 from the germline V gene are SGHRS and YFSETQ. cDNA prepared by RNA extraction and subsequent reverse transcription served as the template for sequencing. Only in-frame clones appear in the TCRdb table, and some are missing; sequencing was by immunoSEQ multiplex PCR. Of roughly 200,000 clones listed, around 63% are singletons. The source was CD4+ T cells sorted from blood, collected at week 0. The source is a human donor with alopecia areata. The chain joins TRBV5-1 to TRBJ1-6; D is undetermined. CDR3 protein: CASTLSPNSPLHF. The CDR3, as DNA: TGCGCCAGCACACTCTCCCCAAATTCACCCCTCCACTTT.